These 28 T cell receptor beta chains were all obtained from the same sample, sequenced in a study of blood T cell repertoires in COVID-19. The data were produced by immunoSEQ multiplex PCR, yet TCRdb's version contains in-frame clones alone and is incomplete. The sample lists under 200,000 clones; around 83% were seen once. Source material: peripheral blood. These receptors were obtained from a woman between 45 and 60 years old with COVID-19, enrolled during active disease.

V is TRBV19 and J is TRBJ2-6, with a tentative D call TRBD1 (5 bases). Trimming removed 3 bases from V and 3 bases from J, with 9 bases in between. The CDR3 length is 15 residues. Germline loops: CDR1 LNHDA, CDR2 SQIVND (reference sequence). This CDR3 reads CASSIGRVGANVLTF. The CDR3 DNA sequence: TGTGCCAGTAGTATTGGCAGGGTTGGGGCCAACGTCCTGACTTTC.

This clone was observed a single time. This chain joins TRBV7-9 and TRBJ2-7, with unresolved D. Germline V gene data show CDR1 as SEHNR and CDR2 as FQNEAQ (reference sequence). V was cut by 5 bases and J by 3 bases, with 14 bases left in between. There are 14 residues in the CDR3. The CDR3 bases are TGTGCCAGCAGCCTTCCGTTGGCAGACTACGAGCAGTACTTC. Amino acid sequence: CASSLPLADYEQYF.

This rearrangement joins TRBV29-1 to TRBJ2-2, with 8 bases identical to TRBD2. There are 14 residues in the CDR3. CDR1 and CDR2 from the germline V gene are SQVTM and ANQGSEA. Losses at the gene ends were 6 bases for V and 5 bases for J; bases not matched to a gene: 8. CDR3: CSVLPASGTGELFF. The CDR3 coding sequence is TGCAGCGTACTCCCTGCTAGCGGGACCGGGGAGCTGTTTTTT.

This clone was counted once. The rearrangement uses TRBV5-1 and TRBJ2-2, with TRBD1 matching over 7 bases. The CDR3 is made up of 15 amino acids. The J segment lost 6 bases and the V segment lost 7 bases, leaving 12 bases of the junction unmatched. Germline loops: CDR1 SGHRS, CDR2 YFSETQ. The DNA of the CDR3 is TGCGCCAGCGAGAGTACAGGGGTACGGGCCGGGGAGCTGTTTTTT. Translating gives CASESTGVRAGELFF. The full variable domain, completed using reference TRBV5-1 and TRBJ2-2, is KAGVTQTPRYLIKTRGQQVTLSCSPISGHRSVSWYQQTPGQGLQFLFEYFSETQRNKGNFPGRFSGRQFSNSRSEMNVSTLELGDSALYLCASESTGVRAGELFFGEGSRLTVL.

V is TRBV7-6 and J is TRBJ2-7; D is unresolved. Germline loops: CDR1 SGHVS, CDR2 FNYEAQ. The CDR3 has 11 residues. Trimming took off 2 bases at V and 6 bases at J, with 5 bases between the two ends. CDR3 bases: TGTGCCAGCAGCTTATCGGGCGAGCAGTACTTC. Its translation: CASSLSGEQYF.

This clone was seen a single time. The chain recombines TRBV27 with TRBJ1-5; 8 bases align to TRBD1. This CDR3 is 15 amino acids long. Germline CDR1 MNHEY, CDR2 SMNVEV (reference sequence). The J segment lost 3 bases and the V segment lost 4 bases, leaving 5 bases of the junction unmatched. The CDR3 DNA sequence: TGTGCCAGCAGTTCGGACAGGGACTTCAATCAGCCCCAGCATTTT. Its translation is CASSSDRDFNQPQHF.

CDR3 amino acids: CAWSVDRGSPLHF. In nucleotides, the CDR3 is TGTGCCTGGAGCGTCGACAGGGGTTCACCCCTCCACTTT. This chain joins TRBV30 and TRBJ1-6; 8 positions agree with TRBD1. CDR1 is GTSNPN, CDR2 SVGIG, per germline (reference sequence). The CDR3 has 13 amino acids. V dropped 3 bases and J dropped 9; count of bases not matched to a gene: 4.

V is TRBV27 and J is TRBJ2-2, with 8 bases that match TRBD2. The CDR3 runs to 17 residues. The V and J ends lost 1 base and 3 bases, in that order; junction bases with no gene match: 7. Germline lookup yields CDR1 MNHEY and CDR2 SMNVEV (reference sequence). The CDR3 DNA sequence: TGTGCCAGCAGTTTATTTCCGGCGGGGGGTGACACCGGGGAGCTGTTTTTT. This sequence encodes CASSLFPAGGDTGELFF.

V is TRBV19 and J is TRBJ1-5; D unclear. The CDR3 runs to 12 residues. V was shortened by 3 bases and J by 9 bases, with 9 bases between the two germline ends. From germline, CDR1 is LNHDA and CDR2 SQIVND (reference sequence). The CDR3 DNA sequence: TGTGCCAGTAGTATCCGCAACATGCCCCAGCATTTT. It yields the protein CASSIRNMPQHF.

The chain couples TRBV6-5 to TRBJ1-4; 8 bases are a match to TRBD1. CDR1 MNHEY and CDR2 SVGAGI come from the germline V gene. Trimming removed 4 bases from V and 7 bases from J; junction bases left unmatched: 5. The CDR3 loop spans 14 amino acids. The CDR3 reads CASSWAGGVEKLFF. The DNA of the CDR3 is TGTGCCAGCAGTTGGGCAGGGGGCGTTGAAAAACTGTTTTTT.

V gene TRBV19 combines with J gene TRBJ2-2, with 8 bases identical to TRBD1. V lost 5 bases to trimming and J lost 3 bases; unmatched junction nucleotides: 5. Germline V gene sequence: CDR1 LNHDA, CDR2 SQIVND (reference sequence). The CDR3 runs 15 residues. CDR3 nucleotide sequence: TGTGCCAGTAGTTCGGACAGGGTGTACACCGGGGAGCTGTTTTTT. It encodes CASSSDRVYTGELFF.

V and J are TRBV7-2 and TRBJ2-7, with 7 bases aligning to TRBD1. Germline V CDR1 and CDR2: SGHTA, FQGNSA. This CDR3 is built from 13 residues. V lost 5 bases, J lost 3 bases, and 4 bases stayed unmatched. CDR3 loop: CASSLRQGYEQYF. The CDR3 coding sequence is TGTGCCAGCAGCCTAAGACAGGGCTACGAGCAGTACTTC. The whole variable domain, remainder taken from reference TRBV7-2 and TRBJ2-7, is GAGVSQSPSNKVTEKGKDVELRCDPISGHTALYWYRQSLGQGLEFLIYFQGNSAPDKSGLPSDRFSAERTGGSVSTLTIQRTQQEDSAVYLCASSLRQGYEQYFGPGTRLTVT.

The rearrangement joins TRBV5-6 to TRBJ1-1; 9 nucleotides line up with TRBD1. CDR1 and CDR2 (germline): SGHDT, YYEEEE. V lost 4 bases and J lost 3; bases outside the gene matches: 16. The CDR3 has 18 residues. This chain's CDR3 is CASSARRGQGREDTEAFF. In DNA, the CDR3 is TGTGCCAGCAGCGCTAGGAGGGGACAGGGAAGGGAAGACACTGAAGCTTTCTTT.

J is TRBJ2-5 and V is TRBV30, with TRBD1 identical over 7 bases. The CDR3 consists of 13 residues. V shed 5 bases, J shed 2 bases, and the junction held 5 bases outside the gene matches. The germline gives CDR1 GTSNPN, CDR2 SVGIG (reference sequence). DNA for the CDR3: TGTGCCTGGGCATCGGGACAGCAAGAGACCCAGTACTTC. This codes for CAWASGQQETQYF.

CDR3: CASSLWRDTEAFF. DNA of the CDR3: TGTGCCAGCAGCTTATGGCGGGACACTGAAGCTTTCTTT. The chain carries TRBV11-3 and TRBJ1-1; D unclear. Between the trimmed V and J ends, which lost 2 bases and 3 bases, there was a span of 7 bases. This CDR3 has 13 residues. The germline V gene has CDR1 SGHNT and CDR2 YENEEA.

This chain's CDR3 is CASSLSGGRNTGELFF. In nucleotides, the CDR3 is TGTGCCAGCAGCTTATCAGGGGGCAGGAACACCGGGGAGCTGTTTTTT. J is TRBJ2-2 and V is TRBV7-9; 8 bases line up with TRBD1. Trimming took 2 bases from V and 1 from J; bases not matched to a gene: 3. CDR1 and CDR2 (germline): SEHNR, FQNEAQ (reference sequence). The CDR3 is 16 amino acids.

The chain joins TRBV5-4 to TRBJ1-2; tentatively, D is TRBD1 (5 bases). The V gene's germline CDR1 is SGHNT and CDR2 YYREEE (reference sequence). Trimming shortened V by 1 base and J by 4 bases, and 14 bases separated the two germline ends. The CDR3 length is 15 residues. The CDR3 DNA reads as TGTGCCAGCAGCTTGTATGCAGGGAATATCTATGGCTACACCTTC. Translated, it gives CASSLYAGNIYGYTF. Supplemented by reference TRBV5-4 and TRBJ1-2, the full variable domain reads ETGVTQSPTHLIKTRGQQVTLRCSSQSGHNTVSWYQQALGQGPQFIFQYYREEENGRGNFPPRFSGLQFPNYSSELNVNALELDDSALYLCASSLYAGNIYGYTFGSGTRLTVV.

V gene TRBV7-3 combines with J gene TRBJ2-2; D uncertain. The ends were cut back, 5 bases at V and 6 bases at J, with 10 bases in the middle. Germline V gene lookup returns CDR1 SGHTA and CDR2 FQGTGA. The CDR3 is 13 amino acids. Here the CDR3 reads CASSPLAPGELFF. In DNA, the CDR3 is TGTGCCAGCAGCCCCCTGGCCCCCGGGGAGCTGTTTTTT.

This clone has just one count. The rearrangement links TRBV6-2 or TRBV6-3 to TRBJ2-3; D not certain. V lost 4 bases and J lost 2, with 7 bases in between. The CDR3 contains 13 residues. Per germline, CDR1 MNHEY and CDR2 SVGEGT. The CDR3 DNA is TGTGCCAGCAGTTCCGGGTTCACAGATACGCAGTATTTT. Translation: CASSSGFTDTQYF.

This sequence joins TRBV27 and TRBJ1-5; 8 positions agree with TRBD1. With V trimmed by 5 bases and J by 5 bases, 5 bases remained unmatched. The CDR3 spans 14 residues. Germline CDR1 reads MNHEY; CDR2 reads SMNVEV (reference sequence). CDR3 in amino acids: CASSPDRGDQPQHF. CDR3 coding DNA: TGTGCCAGCAGTCCTGACAGGGGCGATCAGCCCCAGCATTTT.

The J gene is TRBJ2-1, the V gene TRBV3-1 (or the pseudogene TRBV3-2); 12 bases are a match to TRBD2. V trimming: 4 bases; J trimming: 2 bases; junction bases outside the gene matches: 3. Germline CDR1 is LGHDT and CDR2 is YNNKEL (reference sequence). This CDR3 has 16 amino acids. The DNA for the CDR3 is TGTGCCAGCAGCCCACTAGCGGGGGGCACCTACAATGAGCAGTTCTTC. It encodes CASSPLAGGTYNEQFF.

The chain carries TRBV7-9 and TRBJ2-1; the D is unclear. Germline V gene data show CDR1 as SEHNR and CDR2 as FQNEAQ (reference sequence). There are 15 residues in the CDR3. Trimming pared 4 bases from V and 3 bases from J, leaving 13 bases between. CDR3 residues: CASSSLRVFYNEQFF. Here the CDR3 DNA reads TGTGCCAGCAGCTCCCTTCGGGTTTTCTACAATGAGCAGTTCTTC.

The genes are TRBV19 and TRBJ1-2, with 12 bases aligning to TRBD1. CDR3 length: 15 amino acids. Germline V gene sequence: CDR1 LNHDA, CDR2 SQIVND (reference sequence). After removal of 7 bases from V and 0 bases from J, the junction contained 3 bases not matched to a gene. The DNA of the CDR3 is TGTGCCAGTATGGGACAGGGGGCTCCTAACTATGGCTACACCTTC. This sequence encodes CASMGQGAPNYGYTF.

This chain uses TRBV19 with TRBJ2-1; 13 nucleotides agree with TRBD2. V shed 3 bases, J shed 4 bases, and the junction held 6 bases outside the gene matches. This CDR3 comprises 17 residues. Germline V gene sequence: CDR1 LNHDA, CDR2 SQIVND (reference sequence). CDR3: CASSITSGGAGYNEQFF. The CDR3 DNA follows: TGTGCCAGTAGTATTACTAGCGGGGGGGCGGGATACAATGAGCAGTTCTTC.

V and J are TRBV7-8 and TRBJ2-7, with TRBD2 matching 9 bases. The V and J ends lost 5 bases and 0 bases, in that order; junction bases with no gene match: 5. In germline, CDR1 is SGHVS, CDR2 FQNEAQ. The CDR3 consists of 15 residues. The DNA for the CDR3 is TGTGCCAGCAGCCGGAGCGGGGGGCTCTCCTACGAGCAGTACTTC. Its translation is CASSRSGGLSYEQYF. The full variable domain, rest sourced from reference TRBV7-8 and TRBJ2-7, is GAGVSQSPRYKVAKRGQDVALRCDPISGHVSLFWYQQALGQGPEFLTYFQNEAQLDKSGLPSDRFFAERPEGSVSTLKIQRTQQEDSAVYLCASSRSGGLSYEQYFGPGTRLTVT.

V usage is TRBV6-2 or TRBV6-3 and J usage is TRBJ2-7, with D uncertain. The CDR3 covers 15 residues. The germline V gene has CDR1 MNHEY and CDR2 SVGEGT. Trimming removed 2 bases from V and 2 bases from J, with 13 bases in between. CDR3 loop: CASSYPSVLAYEQYF. The CDR3 DNA follows: TGTGCCAGCAGTTACCCGAGCGTCTTAGCCTACGAGCAGTACTTC.

V gene TRBV10-2 combines with J gene TRBJ1-1; D remains unclear. Trimming pared 6 bases from V and 5 bases from J, leaving 10 bases between. This CDR3 contains 12 residues. Germline V gene sequence: CDR1 WSHSY, CDR2 SAAADI. CDR3 DNA: TGCGCCAGCAGGGGCGGGTATACTGAAGCTTTCTTT. Translating it yields CASRGGYTEAFF.

This chain joins TRBV5-4 and TRBJ1-1; 11 bases fit TRBD1. The J segment lost 0 bases and the V segment lost 4 bases, leaving 8 bases of the junction unmatched. Per the germline V gene, CDR1 is SGHNT and CDR2 is YYREEE (reference sequence). The CDR3 spans 17 residues. The CDR3 reads CASSARGGQGVNTEAFF. CDR3 in DNA: TGTGCCAGCAGCGCAAGGGGGGGACAGGGGGTGAACACTGAAGCTTTCTTT.